Listed here are 2 T cell receptor beta chains from one sample, sequenced in a study of cytomegalovirus exposure and HLA in healthy donors. The PCR used 60 Vbeta and 13 Jbeta primers. Only in-frame clones appear in the TCRdb table, and some are missing; sequencing was by immunoSEQ multiplex PCR. Here the sample spans about 200,000 clones, over 80% being singletons. The specimen was PBMCs. These receptors were collected from a boy aged 2 to 9 in good health and CMV-seronegative.

The rearrangement joins TRBV19 to TRBJ2-7; 9 nucleotides line up with TRBD2. The CDR3 is made up of 15 amino acids. Losses at the gene ends were 3 bases for V and 3 bases for J; bases not matched to a gene: 6. Germline V CDR1 and CDR2: LNHDA, SQIVND (reference sequence). The CDR3 DNA follows: TGTGCCAGTAGTATTAGCGGGGGACCCCACTACGAGCAGTACTTC. Its protein is CASSISGGPHYEQYF.

This clone was seen only a few times. The chain has TRBV2 and TRBJ2-5; D may be TRBD2 (5 bases). This CDR3 has 12 residues. Between the trimmed V and J ends, which lost 6 bases and 5 bases, there was a span of 10 bases. Germline CDR1 SNHLY, CDR2 FYNNEI. CDR3 residues: CASRGPGETQYF. The CDR3 nucleotides are TGTGCCAGCAGAGGGCCGGGGGAGACCCAGTACTTC.